This TCR beta chain originates from a study of PD-L1 blockade in urothelial cancer. Study context: Typically, measured as a median, blood samples had 140,000 or so T cells. Study findings and constraints: Tumor-associated clones in the blood of durable-benefit patients grew more at 3 weeks.

Synthetic TCR analog templates were added to each PCR reaction. Generated by immunoSEQ multiplex PCR, the TCRdb table keeps only in-frame clones and is missing some. The sample lists some 67,000 clones, about 89% occurring once. Germline V gene lookup returns CDR1 WSHSY and CDR2 SAAADI. The CDR3 length is 16 residues. The V and J ends lost 6 bases and 1 base, in that order; junction bases with no gene match: 9. On this clone itself: The antigen remains undetermined.

This sequence joins TRBV10-2 and TRBJ2-1; 7 bases align to TRBD2. The material sequenced was PBMCs, taken around atezolizumab (anti-PD-L1) treatment. This sequence was found in a man in his sixties with urothelial cancer. CDR3 bases: TGCGCCAGCAGAGACCCTAGCGGCACATCCTACAATGAGCAGTTCTTC. Its protein product is CASRDPSGTSYNEQFF.